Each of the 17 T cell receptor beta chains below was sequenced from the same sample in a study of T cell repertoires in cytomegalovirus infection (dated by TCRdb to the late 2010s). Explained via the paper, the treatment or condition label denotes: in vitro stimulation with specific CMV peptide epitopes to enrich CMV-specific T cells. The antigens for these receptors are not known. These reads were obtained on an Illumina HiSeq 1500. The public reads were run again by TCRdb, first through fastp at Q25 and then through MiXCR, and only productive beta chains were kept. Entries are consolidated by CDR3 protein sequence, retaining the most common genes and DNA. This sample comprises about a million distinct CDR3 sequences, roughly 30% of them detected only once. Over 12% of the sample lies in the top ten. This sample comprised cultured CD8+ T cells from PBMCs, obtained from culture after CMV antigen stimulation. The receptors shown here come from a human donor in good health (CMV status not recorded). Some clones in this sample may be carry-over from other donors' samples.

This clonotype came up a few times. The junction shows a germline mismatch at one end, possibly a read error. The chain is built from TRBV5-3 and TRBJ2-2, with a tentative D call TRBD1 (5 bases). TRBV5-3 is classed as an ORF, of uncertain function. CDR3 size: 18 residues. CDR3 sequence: CASSLIGSHQGNTGELFF. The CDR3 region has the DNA TGTGCCAGCAGCTTGATCGGATCCCACCAGGGGAACACCGGGGAGCTGTTTTTT.

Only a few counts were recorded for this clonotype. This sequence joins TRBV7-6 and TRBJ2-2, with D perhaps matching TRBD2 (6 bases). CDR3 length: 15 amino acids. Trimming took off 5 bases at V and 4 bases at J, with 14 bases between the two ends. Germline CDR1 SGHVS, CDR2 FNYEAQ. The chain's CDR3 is CASSPRNGGTGELFF. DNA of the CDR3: TGTGCCAGCAGCCCTCGGAACGGGGGCACCGGGGAGCTGTTTTTT.

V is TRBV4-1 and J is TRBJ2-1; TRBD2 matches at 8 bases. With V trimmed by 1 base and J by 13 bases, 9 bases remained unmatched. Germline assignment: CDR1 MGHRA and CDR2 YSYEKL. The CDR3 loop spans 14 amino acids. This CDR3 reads CASSQASGLDPQFF. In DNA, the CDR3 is TGCGCCAGCAGCCAAGCCTCGGGACTAGATCCCCAGTTCTTC.

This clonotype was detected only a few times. CDR3 coding DNA: TGTGCCAGCAGTTTCATTGGAGGCTCTGGAAACACCATATATTTT. This translates into CASSFIGGSGNTIYF. The chain uses TRBV6-1 and TRBJ1-3; D is undetermined. CDR1 is MNHNS and CDR2 is SASEGT in the germline V gene. The V gene lost 5 bases and the J gene lost 0 bases, with 11 bases spanning the gap. The CDR3 runs to 15 residues.

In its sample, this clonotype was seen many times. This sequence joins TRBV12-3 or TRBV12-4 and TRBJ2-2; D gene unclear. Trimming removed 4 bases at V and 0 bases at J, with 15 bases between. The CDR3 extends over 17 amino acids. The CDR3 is CASSYPGGTPNTGELFF. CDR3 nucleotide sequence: TGTGCCAGCAGTTATCCCGGTGGCACCCCGAACACCGGGGAGCTGTTTTTT.

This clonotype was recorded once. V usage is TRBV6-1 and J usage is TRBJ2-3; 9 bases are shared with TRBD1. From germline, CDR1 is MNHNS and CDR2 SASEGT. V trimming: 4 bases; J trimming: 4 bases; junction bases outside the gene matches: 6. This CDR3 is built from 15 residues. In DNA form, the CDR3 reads TGTGCCAGCAGTGTTAGGGACAGGGCCTCAGATACGCAGTATTTT. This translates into CASSVRDRASDTQYF.

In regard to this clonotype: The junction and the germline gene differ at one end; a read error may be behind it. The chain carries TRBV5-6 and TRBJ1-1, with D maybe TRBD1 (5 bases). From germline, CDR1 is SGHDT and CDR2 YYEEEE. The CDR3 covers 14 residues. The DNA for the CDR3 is TGTGCTAGCAGCTTGGCCTGGGACAACACTGAAGCTTTCTTT. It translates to CASSLAWDNTEAFF.

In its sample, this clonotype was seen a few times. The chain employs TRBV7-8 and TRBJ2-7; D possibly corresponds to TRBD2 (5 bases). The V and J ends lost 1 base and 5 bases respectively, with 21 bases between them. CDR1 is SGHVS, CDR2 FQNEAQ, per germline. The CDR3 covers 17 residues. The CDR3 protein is CASSLGREGKARDEQYV. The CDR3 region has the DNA TGTGCCAGCAGCTTAGGTCGCGAGGGAAAAGCTCGCGACGAGCAGTACGTC.

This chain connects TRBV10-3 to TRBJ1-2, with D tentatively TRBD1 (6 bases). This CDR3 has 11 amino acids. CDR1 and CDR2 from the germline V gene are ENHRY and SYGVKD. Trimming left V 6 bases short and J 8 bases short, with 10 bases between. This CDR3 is CAIRDSKGYTF. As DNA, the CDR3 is TGTGCCATCAGGGACAGTAAGGGCTACACCTTC.

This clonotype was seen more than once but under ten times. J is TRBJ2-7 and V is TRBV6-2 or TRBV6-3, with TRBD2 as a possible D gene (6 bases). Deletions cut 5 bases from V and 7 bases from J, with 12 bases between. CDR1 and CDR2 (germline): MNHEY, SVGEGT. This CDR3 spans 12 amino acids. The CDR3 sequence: CASSTGEPEQYV. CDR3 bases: TGTGCCAGCAGTACGGGAGAGCCTGAGCAGTACGTC.

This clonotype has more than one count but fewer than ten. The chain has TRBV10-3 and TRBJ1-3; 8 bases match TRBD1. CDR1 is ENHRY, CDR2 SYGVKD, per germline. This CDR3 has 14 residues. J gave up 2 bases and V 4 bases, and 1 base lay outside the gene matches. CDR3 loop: CAISVQGAGNTIYF. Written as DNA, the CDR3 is TGTGCCATCAGTGTACAGGGGGCTGGAAACACCATATATTTT.

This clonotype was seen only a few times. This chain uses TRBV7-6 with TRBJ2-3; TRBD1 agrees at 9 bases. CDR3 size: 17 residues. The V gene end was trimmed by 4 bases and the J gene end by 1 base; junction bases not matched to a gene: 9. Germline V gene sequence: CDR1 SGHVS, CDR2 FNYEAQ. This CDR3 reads CASSSSSRDRGTDTQYF. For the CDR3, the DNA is TGTGCCAGCAGCTCGTCATCCCGGGACAGGGGCACAGATACGCAGTATTTT.

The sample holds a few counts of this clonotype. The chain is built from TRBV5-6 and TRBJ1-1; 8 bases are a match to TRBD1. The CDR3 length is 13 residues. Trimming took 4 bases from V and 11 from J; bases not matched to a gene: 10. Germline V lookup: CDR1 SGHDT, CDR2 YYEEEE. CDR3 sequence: CASSQDRVVAAFF. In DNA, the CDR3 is TGTGCCAGCAGCCAGGACAGGGTGGTGGCGGCTTTCTTT. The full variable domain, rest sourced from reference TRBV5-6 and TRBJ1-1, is DAGVTQSPTHLIKTRGQQVTLRCSPKSGHDTVSWYQQALGQGPQFIFQYYEEEERQRGNFPDRFSGHQFPNYSSELNVNALLLGDSALYLCASSQDRVVAAFFGQGTRLTVV.

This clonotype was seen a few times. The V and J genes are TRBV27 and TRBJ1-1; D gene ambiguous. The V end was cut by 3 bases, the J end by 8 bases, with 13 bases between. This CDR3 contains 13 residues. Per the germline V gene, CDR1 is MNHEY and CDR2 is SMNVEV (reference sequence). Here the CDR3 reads CASSFGYTGEAFF. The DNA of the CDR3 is TGTGCCAGCAGTTTCGGGTACACTGGGGAAGCTTTCTTT.

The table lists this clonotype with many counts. CDR3 sequence reads: CASHRAQGGSPLHF. CDR3 coding DNA: TGTGCCTCCCACCGGGCGCAGGGGGGATCACCCCTCCACTTT. The chain links TRBV27 to TRBJ1-6, with 7 bases lining up with TRBD1. V shed 11 bases and J 10 bases; nucleotides not matched to a gene: 14. Germline assignment: CDR1 MNHEY and CDR2 SMNVEV (reference sequence). This CDR3 contains 14 residues.

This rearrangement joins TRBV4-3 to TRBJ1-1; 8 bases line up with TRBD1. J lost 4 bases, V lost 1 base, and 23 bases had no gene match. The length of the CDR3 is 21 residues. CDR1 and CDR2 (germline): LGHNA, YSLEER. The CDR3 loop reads CASSQAAGGEFRASKVTEAFF. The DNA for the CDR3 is TGCGCCAGCAGCCAAGCGGCAGGGGGCGAGTTTCGAGCCTCGAAGGTCACTGAAGCTTTCTTT.

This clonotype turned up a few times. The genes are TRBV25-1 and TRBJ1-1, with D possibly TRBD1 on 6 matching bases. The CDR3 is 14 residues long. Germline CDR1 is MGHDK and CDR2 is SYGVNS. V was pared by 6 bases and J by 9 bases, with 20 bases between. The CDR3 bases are TGTGCCAGCAGCTGGACAGATCCGAGGGGAAAAGCTTTCTTT. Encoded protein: CASSWTDPRGKAFF.